These T cell receptor beta chains were read from a single sample in a study of blood T cell repertoires in COVID-19. The repertoire was sequenced with immunoSEQ multiplex PCR; TCRdb's copy has only in-frame clones and lacks some. In the table there are about 340,000 clones, around four fifths of which are singletons. Sequences were obtained from peripheral blood. These receptors were obtained from a man aged 30 to 45 with active or convalescent COVID-19. Each CDR3 is given with its conserved first and last residue. The order of the fields is clone size, V gene, D gene, J gene, CDR3 DNA, CDR3 protein. The D gene is left open where the match is weak. Expanded clones are given a class, and other clones once, few, many or no size at all.

abundance: .
v_gene: TRBV27
d_gene: .
j_gene: TRBJ2-5
CDR3nt: TGTGCCAGCAGTAGGGAGATGGGGCAAGAGACCCAGTACTTC
CDR3aa: CASSREMGQETQYF

abundance: .
v_gene: TRBV6-2/TRBV6-3
d_gene: .
j_gene: TRBJ1-5
CDR3nt: TGTGCCAGCAGTTACGGGGCAAGCAATCAGCCCCAGCATTTT
CDR3aa: CASSYGASNQPQHF

abundance: .
v_gene: TRBV9
d_gene: .
j_gene: TRBJ1-1
CDR3nt: TGTGCCAGCAGCGTACCTGCCAGGTGCCAGGCTTTCTTT
CDR3aa: CASSVPARCQAFF

abundance: few
v_gene: TRBV10-3
d_gene: .
j_gene: TRBJ1-3
CDR3nt: TGTGCCTCTATCGACCGGGCCCGGGAAAACACCATATATTTT
CDR3aa: CASIDRARENTIYF

abundance: .
v_gene: TRBV5-4
d_gene: TRBD1
j_gene: TRBJ2-1
CDR3nt: TGTGCCAGCAGCTCCCTCCGCCCGGGACAGGGGCACAATGAGCAGTTCTTC
CDR3aa: CASSSLRPGQGHNEQFF

abundance: few
v_gene: TRBV4-1
d_gene: TRBD2
j_gene: TRBJ2-7
CDR3nt: TGCGCCAGCAGCCGGGGACTAGCGGGCTACGAGCAGTACTTC
CDR3aa: CASSRGLAGYEQYF

abundance: few
v_gene: TRBV6-6
d_gene: .
j_gene: TRBJ2-7
CDR3nt: TGTGCCACCCAGCCTGTTCGGAGTACCGAGCAGTACTTC
CDR3aa: CATQPVRSTEQYF

abundance: .
v_gene: TRBV19
d_gene: TRBD1
j_gene: TRBJ2-1
CDR3nt: TGTGCCAGTAGTCTCCAGGGACGGGGACAGGGGTACAATGAGCAGTTCTTC
CDR3aa: CASSLQGRGQGYNEQFF

abundance: .
v_gene: TRBV27
d_gene: .
j_gene: TRBJ2-6
CDR3nt: TGTGCCAGCAGTTACCTTCAGGCCGGGGCCAACGTCCTGACTTTC
CDR3aa: CASSYLQAGANVLTF

abundance: .
v_gene: TRBV7-2
d_gene: .
j_gene: TRBJ1-3
CDR3nt: TGTGCCAGCCGAGTCTCCTCTGGAAACACCATATATTTT
CDR3aa: CASRVSSGNTIYF

abundance: .
v_gene: TRBV3-1/TRBV3-2
d_gene: .
j_gene: TRBJ1-1
CDR3nt: TGTGCCAGCAGCTATGATGGGGGGACTGAAGCTTTCTTT
CDR3aa: CASSYDGGTEAFF

abundance: .
v_gene: TRBV3-1/TRBV3-2
d_gene: .
j_gene: TRBJ1-3
CDR3nt: TGTGCCAGCAGCCACAAGAGCTGGGGGCGCGATGGAAACACCATATATTTT
CDR3aa: CASSHKSWGRDGNTIYF

abundance: .
v_gene: TRBV7-3
d_gene: TRBD1
j_gene: TRBJ2-1
CDR3nt: TGTGCCAGCAGCCTCCGGACAGGGGCCCTCAATGAGCAGTTCTTC
CDR3aa: CASSLRTGALNEQFF

abundance: .
v_gene: TRBV7-2
d_gene: .
j_gene: TRBJ2-3
CDR3nt: TGTGCCAGCAGCATATCTAGCGGTGGAGGGGGAGATACGCAGTATTTT
CDR3aa: CASSISSGGGGDTQYF

abundance: .
v_gene: TRBV10-3
d_gene: TRBD1
j_gene: TRBJ2-7
CDR3nt: TGTGCCATCAGAGATAACGACAGGGGACACTACGAGCAGTACTTC
CDR3aa: CAIRDNDRGHYEQYF

abundance: few
v_gene: TRBV29-1
d_gene: .
j_gene: TRBJ2-1
CDR3nt: TGCAGCGTTGAAGCCCCCCTCCACAGGGAGCAGTTCTTC
CDR3aa: CSVEAPLHREQFF

abundance: few
v_gene: TRBV28
d_gene: TRBD2
j_gene: TRBJ2-7
CDR3nt: TGTGCCAGCAGTTTATGGGGACTAGCGGGAAGCGAGCAGTACTTC
CDR3aa: CASSLWGLAGSEQYF

abundance: .
v_gene: TRBV29-1
d_gene: TRBD2
j_gene: TRBJ2-7
CDR3nt: TGCAGCGTGGGAGGGAGCAACTACGAGCAGTACTTC
CDR3aa: CSVGGSNYEQYF

abundance: .
v_gene: TRBV9
d_gene: .
j_gene: TRBJ1-3
CDR3nt: TGTGCCAGCAGCGTATACTGGGGAAACACCATATATTTT
CDR3aa: CASSVYWGNTIYF

abundance: .
v_gene: TRBV9
d_gene: TRBD2
j_gene: TRBJ2-1
CDR3nt: TGTGCCAGCAGCGCAGGACTAGCGGGAACCTACAATGAGCAGTTCTTC
CDR3aa: CASSAGLAGTYNEQFF

abundance: .
v_gene: TRBV6-1
d_gene: .
j_gene: TRBJ1-2
CDR3nt: TGTGCCAGCAGTGAAGCCGACTATGGCTACACCTTC
CDR3aa: CASSEADYGYTF

abundance: .
v_gene: TRBV7-2
d_gene: TRBD1
j_gene: TRBJ2-5
CDR3nt: TGTGCCAGCACCCGACGGACAGGGGGCTCGACTTACCAAGAGACCCAGTACTTC
CDR3aa: CASTRRTGGSTYQETQYF

abundance: .
v_gene: TRBV5-1
d_gene: .
j_gene: TRBJ2-6
CDR3nt: TGCGCCACAGCGCTCCCTCGGGGTACTGGGGCCAACGTCCTGACTTTC
CDR3aa: CATALPRGTGANVLTF

abundance: .
v_gene: TRBV5-6
d_gene: .
j_gene: TRBJ2-1
CDR3nt: TGTGCCAGCAGCTTACTAGCTTTGCCCTACAATGAGCAGTTCTTC
CDR3aa: CASSLLALPYNEQFF

abundance: .
v_gene: TRBV5-1
d_gene: TRBD1
j_gene: TRBJ2-5
CDR3nt: TGCGCCAGCAGCTTAGGGACAGGCTACCGAAGGACCCAGTACTTC
CDR3aa: CASSLGTGYRRTQYF